These T cell receptor beta chains were read from a single sample in a study of T cell responses to AZD1222 COVID-19 vaccine. Using immunoSEQ multiplex PCR, the repertoire was profiled, and TCRdb retains in-frame clones only, with some absent. This sample has approximately 100,000 clones, with just over 90% found just once. Sample: peripheral blood, taken on day 0 of AZD1222 vaccination. The source is an adult in good health. The CDR3 runs from the conserved cysteine through the conserved F or W. The D gene is left open where the match is weak. Size is stated for part of the rows, as once, few or many counts, or as a class when the clone is expanded.

D gene: TRBD1; clone size: NA; J gene: TRBJ1-2; V gene: TRBV6-1; CDR3 protein: CASSDPTGDYGYTF
D gene: TRBD1; clone size: NA; J gene: TRBJ1-2; V gene: TRBV25-1; CDR3 protein: CASRPGQAVANYGYTF
D gene: NA; clone size: NA; J gene: TRBJ2-5; V gene: TRBV6-5; CDR3 protein: CASSYSRQGGTQYF
D gene: NA; clone size: NA; J gene: TRBJ2-7; V gene: TRBV11-2; CDR3 protein: CASSPAHTGPNYEQYF
D gene: TRBD1; clone size: NA; J gene: TRBJ2-7; V gene: TRBV24-1; CDR3 protein: CATSDTRQGASNEQYF
D gene: NA; clone size: NA; J gene: TRBJ1-4; V gene: TRBV18; CDR3 protein: CASSVQGTTNEKLFF
D gene: NA; clone size: few; J gene: TRBJ1-1; V gene: TRBV12-5; CDR3 protein: CASGLPPPSTEAFF
D gene: NA; clone size: few; J gene: TRBJ1-2; V gene: TRBV30; CDR3 protein: CAYRGGWDYGYTF
D gene: NA; clone size: NA; J gene: TRBJ1-2; V gene: TRBV7-2; CDR3 protein: CATTKPTSNYGYTF
D gene: TRBD1; clone size: NA; J gene: TRBJ2-1; V gene: TRBV19; CDR3 protein: CASSVRQGWDNEQFF
D gene: NA; clone size: NA; J gene: TRBJ1-5; V gene: TRBV2; CDR3 protein: CASSEWGTRTSPQHF
D gene: NA; clone size: once; J gene: TRBJ1-6; V gene: TRBV11-2; CDR3 protein: CASSLQAVYNSPLHF
D gene: NA; clone size: once; J gene: TRBJ2-1; V gene: TRBV7-3; CDR3 protein: CASSSNRVLTRNEQFF
D gene: TRBD1; clone size: NA; J gene: TRBJ1-1; V gene: TRBV6-2/TRBV6-3; CDR3 protein: CASSDRDRDAEAFF